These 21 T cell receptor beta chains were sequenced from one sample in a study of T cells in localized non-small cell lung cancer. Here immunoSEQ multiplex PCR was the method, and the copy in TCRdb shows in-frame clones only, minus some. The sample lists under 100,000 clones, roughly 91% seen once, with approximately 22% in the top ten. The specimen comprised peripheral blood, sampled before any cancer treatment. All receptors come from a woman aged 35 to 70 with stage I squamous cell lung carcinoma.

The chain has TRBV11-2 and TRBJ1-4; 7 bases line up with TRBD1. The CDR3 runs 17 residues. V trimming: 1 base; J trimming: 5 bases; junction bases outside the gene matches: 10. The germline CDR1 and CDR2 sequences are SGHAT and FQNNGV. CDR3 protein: CASSLANPGQRNEKLFF. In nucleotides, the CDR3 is TGTGCCAGCAGCTTAGCTAATCCGGGACAGCGGAATGAAAAACTGTTTTTT.

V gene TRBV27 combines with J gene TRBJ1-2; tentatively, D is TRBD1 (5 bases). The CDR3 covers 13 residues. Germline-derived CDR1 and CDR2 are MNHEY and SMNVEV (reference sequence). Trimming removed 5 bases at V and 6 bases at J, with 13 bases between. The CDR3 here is CASSLGGRNGYTF. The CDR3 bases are TGTGCCAGCAGTCTGGGGGGACGAAATGGCTACACCTTC.

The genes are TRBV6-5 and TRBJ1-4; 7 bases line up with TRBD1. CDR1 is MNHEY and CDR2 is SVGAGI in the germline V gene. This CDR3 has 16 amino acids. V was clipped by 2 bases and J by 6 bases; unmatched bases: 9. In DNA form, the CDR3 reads TGTGCCAGCAGTTACGACCCAGGGGGACGTTATGAAAAACTGTTTTTT. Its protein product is CASSYDPGGRYEKLFF.

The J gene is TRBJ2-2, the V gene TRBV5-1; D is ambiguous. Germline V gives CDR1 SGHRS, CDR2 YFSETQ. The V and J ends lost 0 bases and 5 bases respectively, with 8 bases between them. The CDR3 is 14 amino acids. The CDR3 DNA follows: TGCGCCAGCAGCTTGGAGGTCAGGACCGGGGAGCTGTTTTTT. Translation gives CASSLEVRTGELFF.

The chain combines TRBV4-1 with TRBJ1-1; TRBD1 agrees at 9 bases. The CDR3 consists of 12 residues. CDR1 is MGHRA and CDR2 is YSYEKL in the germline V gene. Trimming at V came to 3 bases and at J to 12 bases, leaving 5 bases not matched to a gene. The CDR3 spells CASSHLGQGTFF. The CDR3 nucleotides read TGCGCCAGCAGCCACCTTGGACAGGGGACTTTCTTT.

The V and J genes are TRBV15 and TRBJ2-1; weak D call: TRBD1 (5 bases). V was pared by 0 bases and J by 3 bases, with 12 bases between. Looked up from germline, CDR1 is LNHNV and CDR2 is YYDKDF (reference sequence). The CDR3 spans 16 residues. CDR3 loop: CATSRENRPGYNEQFF. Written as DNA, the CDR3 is TGTGCCACCAGCAGAGAAAACAGGCCGGGCTACAATGAGCAGTTCTTC.

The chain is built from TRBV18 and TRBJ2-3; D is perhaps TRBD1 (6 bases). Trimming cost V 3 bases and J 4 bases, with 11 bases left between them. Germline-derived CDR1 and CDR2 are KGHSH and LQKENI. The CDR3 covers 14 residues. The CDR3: CASSPYTGPDTQYF. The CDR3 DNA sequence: TGTGCCAGCTCACCGTACACAGGGCCAGATACGCAGTATTTT.

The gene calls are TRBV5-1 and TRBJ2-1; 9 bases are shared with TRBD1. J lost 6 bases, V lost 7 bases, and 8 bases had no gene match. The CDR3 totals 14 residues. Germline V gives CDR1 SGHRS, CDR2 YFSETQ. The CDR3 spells CASGVTGGSNEQFF. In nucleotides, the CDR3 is TGCGCCAGCGGGGTGACAGGGGGTTCCAATGAGCAGTTCTTC.

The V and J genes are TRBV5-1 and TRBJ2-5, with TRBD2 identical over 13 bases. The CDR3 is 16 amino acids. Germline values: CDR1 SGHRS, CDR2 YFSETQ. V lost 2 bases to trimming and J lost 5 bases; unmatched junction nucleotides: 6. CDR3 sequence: CASSLTSGGAGETQYF. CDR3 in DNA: TGCGCCAGCAGCTTAACTAGCGGGGGGGCCGGGGAGACCCAGTACTTC.

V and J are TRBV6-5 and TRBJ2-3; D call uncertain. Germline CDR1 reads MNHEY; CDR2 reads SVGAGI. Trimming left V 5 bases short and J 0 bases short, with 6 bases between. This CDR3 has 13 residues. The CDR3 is CASSITSTDTQYF. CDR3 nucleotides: TGTGCCAGCAGTATCACAAGCACAGATACGCAGTATTTT.

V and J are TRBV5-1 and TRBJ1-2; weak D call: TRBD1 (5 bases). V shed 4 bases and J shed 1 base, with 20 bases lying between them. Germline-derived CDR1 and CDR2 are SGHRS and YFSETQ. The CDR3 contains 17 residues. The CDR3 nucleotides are TGCGCCAGCAGCGTGGTAGGCGGAGGGACGATTAACTATGGCTACACCTTC. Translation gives CASSVVGGGTINYGYTF.

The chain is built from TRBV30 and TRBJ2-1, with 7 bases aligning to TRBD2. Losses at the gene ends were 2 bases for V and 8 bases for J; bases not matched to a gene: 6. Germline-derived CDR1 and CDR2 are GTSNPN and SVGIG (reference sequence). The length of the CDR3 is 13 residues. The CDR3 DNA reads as TGTGCCTGGAGTCAGGATGGGGGGGATGAGCAGTTCTTC. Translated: CAWSQDGGDEQFF.

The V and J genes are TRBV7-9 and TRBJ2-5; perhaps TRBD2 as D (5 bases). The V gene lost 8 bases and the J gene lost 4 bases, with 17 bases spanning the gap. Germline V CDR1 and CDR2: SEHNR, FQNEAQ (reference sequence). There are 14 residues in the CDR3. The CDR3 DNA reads TGTGCCAGCTTTAGACTAAGCGGAATAGAGACCCAGTACTTC. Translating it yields CASFRLSGIETQYF.

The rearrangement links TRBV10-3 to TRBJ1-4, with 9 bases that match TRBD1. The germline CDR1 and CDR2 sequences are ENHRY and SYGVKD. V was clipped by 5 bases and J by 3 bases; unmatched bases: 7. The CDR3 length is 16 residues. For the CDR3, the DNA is TGTGCCATCAGTCCCGGGACAGGGAGGCCTAATGAAAAACTGTTTTTT. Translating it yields CAISPGTGRPNEKLFF.

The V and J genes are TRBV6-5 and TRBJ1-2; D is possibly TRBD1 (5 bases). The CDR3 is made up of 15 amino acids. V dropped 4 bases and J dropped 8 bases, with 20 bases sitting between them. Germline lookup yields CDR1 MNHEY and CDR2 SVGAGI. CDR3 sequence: CASSSHMGGGVGYTF. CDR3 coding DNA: TGTGCCAGCAGTTCCCATATGGGGGGAGGAGTAGGCTACACCTTC.

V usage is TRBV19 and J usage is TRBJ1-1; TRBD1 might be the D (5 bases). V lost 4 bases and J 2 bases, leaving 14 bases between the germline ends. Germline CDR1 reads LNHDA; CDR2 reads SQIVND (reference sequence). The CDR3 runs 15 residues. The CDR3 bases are TGTGCCAGTAGTACCCCGGACACGGGAAACACTGAAGCTTTCTTT. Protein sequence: CASSTPDTGNTEAFF.

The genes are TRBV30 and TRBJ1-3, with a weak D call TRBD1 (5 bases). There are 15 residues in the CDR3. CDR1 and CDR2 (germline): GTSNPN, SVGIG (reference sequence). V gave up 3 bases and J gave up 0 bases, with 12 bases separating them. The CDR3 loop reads CAWSRTGSSGNTIYF. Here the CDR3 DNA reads TGTGCCTGGAGCCGTACAGGTAGCTCTGGAAACACCATATATTTT. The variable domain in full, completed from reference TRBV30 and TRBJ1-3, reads SQTIHQWPATLVQPVGSPLSLECTVEGTSNPNLYWYRQAAGRGLQLLFYSVGIGQISSEVPQNLSASRPQDRQFILSSKKLLLSDSGFYLCAWSRTGSSGNTIYFGEGSWLTVV.

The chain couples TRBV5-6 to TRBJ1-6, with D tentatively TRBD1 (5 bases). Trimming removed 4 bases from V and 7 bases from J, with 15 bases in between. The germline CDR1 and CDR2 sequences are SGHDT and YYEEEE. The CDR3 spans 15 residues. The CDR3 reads CASSRLQGSNSPLHF. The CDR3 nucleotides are TGTGCCAGCAGCAGACTGCAGGGCTCGAATTCACCCCTCCACTTT.

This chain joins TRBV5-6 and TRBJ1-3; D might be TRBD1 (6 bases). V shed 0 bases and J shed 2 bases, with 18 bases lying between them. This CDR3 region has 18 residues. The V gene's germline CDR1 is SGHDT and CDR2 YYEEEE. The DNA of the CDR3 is TGTGCCAGCAGCTTGGTTGGGGTTACAGGGTCCCCTGGAAACACCATATATTTT. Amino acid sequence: CASSLVGVTGSPGNTIYF.

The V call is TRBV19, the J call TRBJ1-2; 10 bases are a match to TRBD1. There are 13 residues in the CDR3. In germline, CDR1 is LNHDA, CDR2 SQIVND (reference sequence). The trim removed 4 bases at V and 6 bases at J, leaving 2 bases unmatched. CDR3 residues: CASSRGTGDGYTF. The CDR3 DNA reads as TGTGCCAGTAGTAGGGGGACAGGGGATGGCTACACCTTC.

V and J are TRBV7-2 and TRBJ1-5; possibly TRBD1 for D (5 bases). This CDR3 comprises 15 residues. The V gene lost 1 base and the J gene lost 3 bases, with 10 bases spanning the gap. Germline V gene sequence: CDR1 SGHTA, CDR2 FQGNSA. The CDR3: CASSLEGTFNQPQHF. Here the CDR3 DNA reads TGTGCCAGCAGCTTAGAGGGGACTTTCAATCAGCCCCAGCATTTT.